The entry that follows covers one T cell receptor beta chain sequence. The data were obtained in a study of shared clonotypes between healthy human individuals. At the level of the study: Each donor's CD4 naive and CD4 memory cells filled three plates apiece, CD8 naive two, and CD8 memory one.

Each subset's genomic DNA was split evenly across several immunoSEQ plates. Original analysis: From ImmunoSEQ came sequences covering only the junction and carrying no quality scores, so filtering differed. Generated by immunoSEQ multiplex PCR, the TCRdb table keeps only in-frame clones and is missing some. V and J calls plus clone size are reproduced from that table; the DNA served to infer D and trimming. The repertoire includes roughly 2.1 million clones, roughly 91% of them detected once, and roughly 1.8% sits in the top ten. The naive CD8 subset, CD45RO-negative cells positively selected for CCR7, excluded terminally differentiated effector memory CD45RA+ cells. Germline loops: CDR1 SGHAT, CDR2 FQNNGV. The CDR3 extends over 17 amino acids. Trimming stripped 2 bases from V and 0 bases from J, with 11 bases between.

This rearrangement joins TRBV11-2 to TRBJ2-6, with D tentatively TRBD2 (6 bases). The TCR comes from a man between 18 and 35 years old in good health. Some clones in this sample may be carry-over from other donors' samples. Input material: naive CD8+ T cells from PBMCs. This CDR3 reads CASSLNRGYSGANVLTF. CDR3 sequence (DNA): TGTGCCAGCAGCTTAAATCGGGGGTACTCTGGGGCCAACGTCCTGACTTTC.